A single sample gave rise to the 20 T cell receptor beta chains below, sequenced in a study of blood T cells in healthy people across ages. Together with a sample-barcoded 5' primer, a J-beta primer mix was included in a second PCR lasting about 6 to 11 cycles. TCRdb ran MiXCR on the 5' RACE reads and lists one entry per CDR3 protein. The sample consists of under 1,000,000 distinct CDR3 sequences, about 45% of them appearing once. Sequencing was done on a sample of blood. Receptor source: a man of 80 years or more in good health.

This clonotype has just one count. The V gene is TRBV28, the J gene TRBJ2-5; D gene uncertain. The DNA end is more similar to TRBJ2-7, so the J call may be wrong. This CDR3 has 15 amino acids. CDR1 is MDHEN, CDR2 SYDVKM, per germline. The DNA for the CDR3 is TGTGCCAGCAGCCCCGGGTCTTGGGGTGCCTACGAGCAGTACTTC. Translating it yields CASSPGSWGAYEQYF.

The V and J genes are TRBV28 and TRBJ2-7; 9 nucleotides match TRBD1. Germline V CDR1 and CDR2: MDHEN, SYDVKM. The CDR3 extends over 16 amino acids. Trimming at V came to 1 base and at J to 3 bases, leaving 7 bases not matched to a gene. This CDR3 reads CASSLFKGQGDYEQYF. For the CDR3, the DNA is TGTGCCAGCAGTTTATTTAAGGGACAGGGAGACTACGAGCAGTACTTC.

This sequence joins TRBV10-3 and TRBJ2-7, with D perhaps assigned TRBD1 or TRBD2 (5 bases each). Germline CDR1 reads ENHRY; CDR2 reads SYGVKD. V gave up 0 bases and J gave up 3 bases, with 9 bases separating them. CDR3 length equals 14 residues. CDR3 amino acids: CAISESGDLYEQYF. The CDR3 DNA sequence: TGTGCCATCAGTGAGTCGGGGGATCTCTACGAGCAGTACTTC.

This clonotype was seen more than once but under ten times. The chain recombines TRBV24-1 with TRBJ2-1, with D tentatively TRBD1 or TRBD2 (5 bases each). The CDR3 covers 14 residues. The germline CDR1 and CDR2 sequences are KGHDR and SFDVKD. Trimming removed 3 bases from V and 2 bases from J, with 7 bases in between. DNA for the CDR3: TGTGCCACCAGTGATGGGGGAGCCTACAATGAGCAGTTCTTC. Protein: CATSDGGAYNEQFF.

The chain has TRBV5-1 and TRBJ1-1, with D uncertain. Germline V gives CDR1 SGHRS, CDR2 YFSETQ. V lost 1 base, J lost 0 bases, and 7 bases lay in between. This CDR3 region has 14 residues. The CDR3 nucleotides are TGCGCCAGCAGCTTGCAGAGCTTGAACACTGAAGCTTTCTTT. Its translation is CASSLQSLNTEAFF.

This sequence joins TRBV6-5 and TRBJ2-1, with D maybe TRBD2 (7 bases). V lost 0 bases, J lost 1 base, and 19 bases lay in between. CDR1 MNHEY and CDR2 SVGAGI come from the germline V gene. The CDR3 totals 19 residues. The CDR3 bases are TGTGCCAGCAGTTACTCGGGGGGGGCCCACGTCGGGTCCTACAATGAGCAGTTCTTC. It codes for CASSYSGGAHVGSYNEQFF.

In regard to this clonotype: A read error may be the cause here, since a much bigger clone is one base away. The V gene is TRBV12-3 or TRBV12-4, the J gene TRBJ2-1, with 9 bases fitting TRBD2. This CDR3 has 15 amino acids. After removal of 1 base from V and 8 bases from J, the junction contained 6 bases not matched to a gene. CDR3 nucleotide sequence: TGTGCCAGCAGTTTAGGACTAGCGGTCTCAGATGAGCAGTTCTTC. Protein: CASSLGLAVSDEQFF.

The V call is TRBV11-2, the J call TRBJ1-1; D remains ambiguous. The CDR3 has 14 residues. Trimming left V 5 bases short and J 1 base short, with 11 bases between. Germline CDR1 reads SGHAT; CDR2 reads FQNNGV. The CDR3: CASSRFPRNTEAFF. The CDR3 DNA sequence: TGTGCCAGCAGCCGCTTCCCGAGGAACACTGAAGCTTTCTTT.

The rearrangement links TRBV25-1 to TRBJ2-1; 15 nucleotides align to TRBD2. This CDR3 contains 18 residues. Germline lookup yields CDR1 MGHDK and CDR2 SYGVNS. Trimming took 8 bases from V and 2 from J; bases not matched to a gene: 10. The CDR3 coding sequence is TGTGCCAGCGCGGGACTAGCGGGGGGCAAATTCACCTACAATGAGCAGTTCTTC. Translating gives CASAGLAGGKFTYNEQFF.

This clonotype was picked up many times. CDR3 amino acids: CATRASDSYEQYF. In DNA, the CDR3 is TGTGCCACCCGGGCTAGCGACTCCTACGAGCAGTACTTC. The chain couples TRBV24-1 to TRBJ2-7; tentative D call: TRBD2 (6 bases). The germline gives CDR1 KGHDR, CDR2 SFDVKD. This CDR3 spans 13 amino acids. The V end was cut by 9 bases, the J end by 0 bases, with 11 bases between.

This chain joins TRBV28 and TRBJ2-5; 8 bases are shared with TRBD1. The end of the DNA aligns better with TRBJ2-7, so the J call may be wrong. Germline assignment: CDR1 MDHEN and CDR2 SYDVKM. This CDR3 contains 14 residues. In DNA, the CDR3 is TGTGCCAGCAGTCCGACCTGGACAGGGAGCGAGCAGTACTTC. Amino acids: CASSPTWTGSEQYF.

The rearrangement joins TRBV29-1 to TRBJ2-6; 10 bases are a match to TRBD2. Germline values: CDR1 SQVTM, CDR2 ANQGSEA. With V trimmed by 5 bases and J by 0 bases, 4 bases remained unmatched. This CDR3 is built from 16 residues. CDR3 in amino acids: CSVLGTSDSGANVLTF. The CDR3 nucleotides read TGCAGCGTTTTGGGGACTAGCGACTCTGGGGCCAACGTCCTGACTTTC.

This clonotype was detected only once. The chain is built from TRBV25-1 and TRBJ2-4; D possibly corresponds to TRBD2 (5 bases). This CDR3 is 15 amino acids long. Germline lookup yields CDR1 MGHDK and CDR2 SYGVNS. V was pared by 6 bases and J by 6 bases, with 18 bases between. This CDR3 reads CASSKSGNSLNIQYF. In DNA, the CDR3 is TGTGCCAGCAGCAAATCCGGGAACTCTTTAAACATTCAGTACTTC.

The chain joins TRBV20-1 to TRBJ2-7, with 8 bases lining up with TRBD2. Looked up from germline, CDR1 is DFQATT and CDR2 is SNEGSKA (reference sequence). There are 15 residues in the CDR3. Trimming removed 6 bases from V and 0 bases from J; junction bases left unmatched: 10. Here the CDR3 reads CSAQPLAVSSYEQYF. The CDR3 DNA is TGCAGTGCACAACCACTAGCGGTTAGCTCCTACGAGCAGTACTTC.

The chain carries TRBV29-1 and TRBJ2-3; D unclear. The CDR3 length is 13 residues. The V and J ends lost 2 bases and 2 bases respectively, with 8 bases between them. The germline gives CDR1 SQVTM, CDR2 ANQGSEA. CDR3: CSVESAFTDTQYF. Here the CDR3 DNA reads TGCAGCGTTGAATCGGCGTTCACAGATACGCAGTATTTT.

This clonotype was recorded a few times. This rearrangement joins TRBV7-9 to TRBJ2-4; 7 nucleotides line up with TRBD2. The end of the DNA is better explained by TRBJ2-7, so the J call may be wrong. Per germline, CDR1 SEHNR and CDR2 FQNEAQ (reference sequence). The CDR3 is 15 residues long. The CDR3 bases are TGTGCCAGCAGCTCAGCGGGACTAAGGACCCGCGAGCAGTACTTC. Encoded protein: CASSSAGLRTREQYF.

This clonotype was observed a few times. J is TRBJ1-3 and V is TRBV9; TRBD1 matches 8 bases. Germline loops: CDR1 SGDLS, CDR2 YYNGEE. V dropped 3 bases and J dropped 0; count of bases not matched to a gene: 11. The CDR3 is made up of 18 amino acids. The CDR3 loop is CASSEDGQGRFSGNTIYF. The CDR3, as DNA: TGTGCCAGCAGCGAGGACGGACAGGGAAGGTTCTCTGGAAACACCATATATTTT.

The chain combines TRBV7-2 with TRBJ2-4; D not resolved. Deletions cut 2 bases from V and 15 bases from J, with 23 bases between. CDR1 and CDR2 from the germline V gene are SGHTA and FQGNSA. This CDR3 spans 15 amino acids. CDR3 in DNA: TGTGCCAGCAGCTTAAGACTCGATATCGCGGAGACCCTGTACTTC. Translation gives CASSLRLDIAETLYF.

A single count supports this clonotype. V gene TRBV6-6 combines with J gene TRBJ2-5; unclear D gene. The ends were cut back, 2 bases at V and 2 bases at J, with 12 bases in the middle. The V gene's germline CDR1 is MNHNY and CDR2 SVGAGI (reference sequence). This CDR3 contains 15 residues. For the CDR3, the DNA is TGTGCCAGCAGTTACATGTCGACAATACAAGAGACCCAGTACTTC. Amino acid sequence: CASSYMSTIQETQYF.

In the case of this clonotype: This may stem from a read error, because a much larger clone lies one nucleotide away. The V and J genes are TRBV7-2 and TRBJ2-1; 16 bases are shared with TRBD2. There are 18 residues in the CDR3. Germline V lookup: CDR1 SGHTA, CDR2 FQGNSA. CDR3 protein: CASSLGLGLAGGFNKQFF. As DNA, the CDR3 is TGTGCCAGCAGCTTAGGCTTGGGACTAGCGGGAGGGTTCAATAAGCAGTTCTTC.